This TCR beta chain was recorded in a study of patients and donors after allogeneic stem cell transplantation. Each CDR3 protein gets one entry after TCRdb re-called the RT-PCR reads with MiXCR. The repertoire has over 400,000 distinct CDR3 sequences, 16% of them found once; the top ten carry 7.2%. Sequencing used blood, either unsorted or a sorted T cell fraction (not recorded which). The clonotype comes from a human donor who was either an allogeneic HSCT recipient or a stem cell or donor lymphocyte infusion donor (not recorded which). It is not recorded whose cells these are; they may come from a transplant donor.

The DNA of the CDR3 is TGTGCCAGCAGCTTAACGGGAGCGGGAGTCTACGAGCAGTACTTC. Encoded protein: CASSLTGAGVYEQYF. The chain recombines TRBV7-3 with TRBJ2-7; 8 bases agree with TRBD2. The CDR3 consists of 15 residues. Germline V gene lookup returns CDR1 SGHTA and CDR2 FQGTGA. Unmatched junction bases numbered 4, after V lost 0 bases and J lost 3 bases.